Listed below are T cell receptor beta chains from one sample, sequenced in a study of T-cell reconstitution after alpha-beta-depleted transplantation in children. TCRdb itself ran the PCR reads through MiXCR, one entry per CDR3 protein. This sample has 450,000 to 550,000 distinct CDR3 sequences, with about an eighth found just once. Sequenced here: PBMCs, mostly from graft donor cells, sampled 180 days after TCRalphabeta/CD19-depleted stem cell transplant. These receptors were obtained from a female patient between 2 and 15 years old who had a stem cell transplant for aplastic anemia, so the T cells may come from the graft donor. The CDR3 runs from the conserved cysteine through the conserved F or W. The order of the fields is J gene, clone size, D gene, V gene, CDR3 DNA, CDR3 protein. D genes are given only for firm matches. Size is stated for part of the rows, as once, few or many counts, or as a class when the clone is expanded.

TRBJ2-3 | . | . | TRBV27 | TGTGCCAGCAGTTTCATTCCCGGGAGATTAGGAACAGATACGCAGTATTTT | CASSFIPGRLGTDTQYF
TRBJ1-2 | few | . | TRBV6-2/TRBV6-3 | TGTGCCAGCAGTTACTCGAGGGAAGGCTACACCTTC | CASSYSREGYTF
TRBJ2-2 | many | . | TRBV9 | TGTGCCAGCAGCACCTGGGGGAGAGGGGACACCGGGGAGCTGTTTTTT | CASSTWGRGDTGELFF
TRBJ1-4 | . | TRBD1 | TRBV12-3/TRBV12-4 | TGTGCCAGCAGGGTAACAGGGGGAGTCAAAGAAAAACTGTTTTTT | CASRVTGGVKEKLFF
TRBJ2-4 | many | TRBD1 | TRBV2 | TGTGCCAGCAGTGTTGTCTCAGGACAGGGGAGGATTCGGGCCAAAAACATTCAGTACTTC | CASSVVSGQGRIRAKNIQYF
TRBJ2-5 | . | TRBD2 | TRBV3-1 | TGTGCCAGCCCGGGACTAGCGGGAGGAGAGACCCAGTACTTC | CASPGLAGGETQYF
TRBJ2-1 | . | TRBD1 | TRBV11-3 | TGTGCCAGCAGCTTAGATAGTGGGACAGGAAACAATGAGCAGTTCTTC | CASSLDSGTGNNEQFF
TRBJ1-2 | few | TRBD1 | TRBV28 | TGTGCCAGCAGCCGAATTAACAGGGGCCACTATGGCTACACCTTC | CASSRINRGHYGYTF
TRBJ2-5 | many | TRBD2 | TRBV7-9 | TGTGCCAGCAGCTTAGCGCACCTAGCGGGAGGTGGGGAGACCCAGTACTTC | CASSLAHLAGGGETQYF
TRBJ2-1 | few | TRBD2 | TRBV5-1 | TGCGCCAGCAGCAACGGACTAGCGTTTGACAATGAGCAGTTCTTC | CASSNGLAFDNEQFF
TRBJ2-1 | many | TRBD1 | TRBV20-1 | TGCAGTGCTAGACCTTACAGCACAGGGGAGAGCAATGAGCAGTTCTTC | CSARPYSTGESNEQFF
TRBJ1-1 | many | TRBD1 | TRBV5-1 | TGCGCCAGCAGCTTGCCTGACAGGGGAGCCGTGAACACTGAAGCTTTCTTT | CASSLPDRGAVNTEAFF
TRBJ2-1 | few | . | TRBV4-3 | TGCGCCAGCAGCCAAGATGAGCGGCTGAGCTCCTACAATGAGCAGTTCTTC | CASSQDERLSSYNEQFF
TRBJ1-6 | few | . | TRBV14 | TGTGCCAGCAGCCAAGATAACGGGAGGGGATCACCCCTCCACTTT | CASSQDNGRGSPLHF
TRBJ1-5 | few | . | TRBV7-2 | TGTGCCAGCAGCTTAACAGACAGGCGGCTAGGGCCCCAGCATTTT | CASSLTDRRLGPQHF
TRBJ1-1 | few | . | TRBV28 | TGTGCCAGCAGTTCAGTGACCACCCTCGGGAACACTGAAGCTTTCTTT | CASSSVTTLGNTEAFF
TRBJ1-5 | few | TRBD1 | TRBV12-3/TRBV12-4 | TGTGCCAGCAGACCCGGGACAGGGGATCGAAGCAATCAGCCCCAGCATTTT | CASRPGTGDRSNQPQHF
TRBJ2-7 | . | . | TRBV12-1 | TGTGCCAGCAGCTACCGACTCTCCTACGAGCAGTACTTC | CASSYRLSYEQYF
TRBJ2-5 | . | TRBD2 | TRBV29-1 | TGCAGCGTTGAAGGTTGGACTAGCCATAAGACCCAGTACTTC | CSVEGWTSHKTQYF
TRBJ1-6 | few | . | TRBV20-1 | TGCAGTGCACCCGGTGGAACTGGTAATTCACCCCTCCACTTT | CSAPGGTGNSPLHF
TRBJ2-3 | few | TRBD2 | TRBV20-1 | TGCAGTGCTATTGGACTAGCGGGAGGGACAGATACGCAGTATTTT | CSAIGLAGGTDTQYF
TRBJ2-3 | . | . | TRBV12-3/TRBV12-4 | TGTGCCAGCAGTTTACAAGAAAGCACAGATACGCAGTATTTT | CASSLQESTDTQYF
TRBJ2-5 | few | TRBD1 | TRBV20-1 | TGCAGTGCCCCAAAGGCGACAGGGGGTGGTGAGACCCAGTACTTC | CSAPKATGGGETQYF
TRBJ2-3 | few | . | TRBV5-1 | TGCGCCAGCAGCCGGACAGTTGGTGCAGATACGCAGTATTTT | CASSRTVGADTQYF
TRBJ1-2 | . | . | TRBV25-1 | TGTGCCAGCAGTGCAGGGGCCGGCTACACCTTC | CASSAGAGYTF
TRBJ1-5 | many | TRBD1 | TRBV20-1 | TGCAGTGCTAGCCGGGACAGGGACAATCAGCCCCAGCATTTT | CSASRDRDNQPQHF
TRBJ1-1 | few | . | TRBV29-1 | TGCAGCGTTGAGGTTAGCTTAATCCTATACACTGAAGCTTTCTTT | CSVEVSLILYTEAFF
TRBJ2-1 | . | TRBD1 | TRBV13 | TGTGCCAGCAGCTTAGCAGACAGGGGGGATGAGCAGTTCTTC | CASSLADRGDEQFF
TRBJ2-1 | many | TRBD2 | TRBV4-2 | TGTGCCAGCAGCCAGGGGACTAGCTACAATGAGCAGTTCTTC | CASSQGTSYNEQFF
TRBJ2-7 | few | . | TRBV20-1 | TGCAGTGCTGCGACTGACTCCTACGAGCAGTACTTC | CSAATDSYEQYF
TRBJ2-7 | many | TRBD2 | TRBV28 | TGTGCCAGCAGTTTTAAGGCGGGAGGGCCCTACGAGCAGTACTTC | CASSFKAGGPYEQYF
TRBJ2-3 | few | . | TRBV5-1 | TGCGCCAGCAGCCCAGATTCCAGGGATACGCAGTATTTT | CASSPDSRDTQYF
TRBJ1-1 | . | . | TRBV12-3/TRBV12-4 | TGTGCCAGCGGGGGCTTGGCTGAAGCTTTCTTT | CASGGLAEAFF
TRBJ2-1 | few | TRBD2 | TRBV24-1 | TGTGCCACCAGTGATTTGCAAGAAGGAGCGGGGGTCCGGGGGGAGCAGTTCTTC | CATSDLQEGAGVRGEQFF
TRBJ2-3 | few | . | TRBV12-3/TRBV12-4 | TGTGCCAGCAGGACTGATACATCTTATAGCACAGATACGCAGTATTTT | CASRTDTSYSTDTQYF
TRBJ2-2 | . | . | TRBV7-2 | TGTGCCAGCAGCTTAAGCTATCACGCGAACACCGGGGAGCTGTTTTTT | CASSLSYHANTGELFF
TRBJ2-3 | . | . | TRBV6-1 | TGTGCCGGGGGCGGGAGAAACGACCCTAGCACAGATACGCAGTATTTT | CAGGGRNDPSTDTQYF
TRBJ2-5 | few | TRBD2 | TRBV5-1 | TGCGCCAGCAGCTTGGCAGGGACTAGCGGGATCGAGACCCAGTACTTC | CASSLAGTSGIETQYF
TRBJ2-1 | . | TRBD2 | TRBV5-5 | TGTGCCAGCAGCATCGATCCGGGACTAGCGCTCTACAATGAGCAGTTCTTC | CASSIDPGLALYNEQFF
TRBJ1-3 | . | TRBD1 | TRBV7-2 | TGTGCCAGCAGCGGACGCAGGGGGGGAAACACCATATATTTT | CASSGRRGGNTIYF
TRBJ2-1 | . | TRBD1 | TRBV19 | TGTGCCAGTAGTATCTGGACAGGGGGCTCTTACAATGAGCAGTTCTTC | CASSIWTGGSYNEQFF
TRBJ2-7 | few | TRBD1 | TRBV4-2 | TGTGCCAGCAGCCAAGGACAGGGGGCGATTTCCGAGCAGTACTTC | CASSQGQGAISEQYF
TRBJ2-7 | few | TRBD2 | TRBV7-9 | TGTGCCAGCAGTCCTACTAGCGGCCCTCCCAACGAGCAGTACTTC | CASSPTSGPPNEQYF
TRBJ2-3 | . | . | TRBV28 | TGTGCCAGCTGTAGGACTAATTCCGCAGATACGCAGTATTTT | CASCRTNSADTQYF
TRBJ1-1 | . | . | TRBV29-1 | TGCAGCGTTGTTGGGACGAACACTGAAGCTTTCTTT | CSVVGTNTEAFF
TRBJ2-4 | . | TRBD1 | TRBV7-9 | TGTGCCAGCAGCTTAGGAGGGGGCGCTTCCAAAAACATTCAGTACTTC | CASSLGGGASKNIQYF
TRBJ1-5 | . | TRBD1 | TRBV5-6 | TGTGCCAGCAGCTTCTGGACAGGCCGTAGTAGCAATCAGCCCCAGCATTTT | CASSFWTGRSSNQPQHF
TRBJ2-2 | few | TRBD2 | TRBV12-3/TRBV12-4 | TGTGCCAGCAGAGAAGTTCGGACTAGCGGGAGGGCGACCGGGGAGCTGTTTTTT | CASREVRTSGRATGELFF
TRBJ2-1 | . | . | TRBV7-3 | TGTGCCAGCAGCTTAAACCCGGGCTCCTACAATGAGCAGTTCTTC | CASSLNPGSYNEQFF
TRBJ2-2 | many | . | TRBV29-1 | TGCAGCGTTGCGACCCGAAACACCGGGGAGCTGTTTTTT | CSVATRNTGELFF
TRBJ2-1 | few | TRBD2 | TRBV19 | TGTGCCAGTAGTGTCCCGACTAGCCGATACAATGAGCAGTTCTTC | CASSVPTSRYNEQFF
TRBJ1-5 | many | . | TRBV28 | TGTGCCAGCAGTATGGGTGATCAGCCCCAGCATTTT | CASSMGDQPQHF
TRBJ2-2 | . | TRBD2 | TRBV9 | TGTGCCAGCAGCCCCGGACTAGGGAAGAGCACCGGGGAGCTGTTTTTT | CASSPGLGKSTGELFF
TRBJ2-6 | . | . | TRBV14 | TGTGCCAGCAGCCAAGTCCCCTCAGGGTTCCCCTCTGGGGCCAACGTCCTGACTTTC | CASSQVPSGFPSGANVLTF
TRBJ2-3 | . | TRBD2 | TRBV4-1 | TGCGCCAGCATGACGGGAGGGGGAGATACGCAGTATTTT | CASMTGGGDTQYF